This T cell receptor beta chain was captured by sequencing in a study of response to subunit inactivated influenza vaccine. Regarding the study as a whole: Authors suggested that a seasonal influenza vaccination recruits few new T cells each time.

As regards this clonotype: What it binds is unknown.

Each CDR3 protein is one row after TCRdb ran MiXCR on the RT-PCR reads. The repertoire holds 500,000 to 600,000 distinct CDR3 sequences, with 12% as singletons. Sequenced here: PBMCs from blood, sampled on the day of vaccination. The clonotype originates from a middle-aged man who received an inactivated influenza vaccine.

The DNA for the CDR3 is TGTGCCACCAGCACTACTCGAAGTGGCAAGGGGGCCGGGGAGCTGTTTTTT. Its protein product is CATSTTRSGKGAGELFF. J is TRBJ2-2 and V is TRBV15; TRBD1 might be the D (6 bases). CDR1 and CDR2 (germline): LNHNV, YYDKDF (reference sequence). V was pared by 4 bases and J by 6 bases, with 21 bases between. CDR3 size: 17 residues.